Following are 18 T cell receptor beta chains from one sample sequenced in a study of T cells in Graves' hyperthyroidism and ophthalmopathy (dated by TCRdb to the late 2010s). To prepare the library, multiplex PCR was applied. The instrument was an Illumina HiSeq 2000. The TCR beta CDR3 regions were amplified from RNA transcripts. A first-round RT-PCR of the TCR CDR3 used the HTBI primer set with the Qiagen OneStep RT-PCR kit. The public sequencing data were trimmed at Q25 with fastp and processed into clonotypes with MiXCR by TCRdb, which kept only in-frame beta chains. All rows with the same CDR3 protein become a single entry with the most common DNA and genes. The sample table records over 500,000 distinct CDR3 sequences; roughly 15% of these occur just once. The top ten hold 25% to 30% of the sample. Sequenced sample: blood. The receptors shown here come from a woman aged 30 to 39 with Graves' ophthalmopathy.

This clonotype was counted at least ten times. The chain uses TRBV27 and TRBJ2-3, with TRBD2 as a possible D gene (6 bases). V lost 6 bases to trimming and J lost 0 bases, with 22 bases between them. This CDR3 comprises 18 residues. Germline CDR1 reads MNHEY; CDR2 reads SMNVEV (reference sequence). The CDR3 loop reads CASRGWDSKTWSTDTQYF. The CDR3 region has the DNA TGTGCCAGCAGGGGGTGGGACTCCAAAACATGGAGCACAGATACGCAGTATTTT.

J is TRBJ1-6 and V is TRBV5-1; 7 bases agree with TRBD1. CDR3 length: 15 residues. Germline V lookup: CDR1 SGHRS, CDR2 YFSETQ. V shed 4 bases and J 7 bases; nucleotides not matched to a gene: 8. The CDR3 sequence: CASSVRQGGNSPLHF. The CDR3 region has the DNA TGCGCCAGCAGCGTGAGACAGGGTGGCAATTCACCCCTCCACTTT.

The chain combines TRBV15 with TRBJ2-7; no clear D gene. The V end lost 4 bases, the J end lost 2 bases, and 12 bases lay between the germline ends. The CDR3 has 14 residues. The germline CDR1 and CDR2 sequences are LNHNV and YYDKDF (reference sequence). The CDR3 is CATSTDWRTYEQYF. The CDR3 coding sequence is TGTGCCACCAGCACCGACTGGAGAACCTACGAGCAGTACTTC.

This clonotype was detected a few times. The J gene is TRBJ1-5, the V gene TRBV2; a weak D match, TRBD1 (6 bases). Trimming left V 4 bases short and J 3 bases short, with 13 bases between. There are 15 residues in the CDR3. The V gene's germline CDR1 is SNHLY and CDR2 FYNNEI. The DNA for the CDR3 is TGTGCCAGCAGTGGGTTGAGGGGGATCAATCAGCCCCAGCATTTT. This codes for CASSGLRGINQPQHF.

This clonotype was seen a few times. The rearrangement links TRBV5-4 to TRBJ2-6; D is ambiguous. From germline, CDR1 is SGHNT and CDR2 YYREEE (reference sequence). Trimming shortened V by 0 bases and J by 1 base, and 8 bases separated the two germline ends. The CDR3 is 16 amino acids. The CDR3 region has the DNA TGTGCCAGCAGCTTGGGGCTTGAGTCTGGGGCCAACGTCCTGACTTTC. Translation: CASSLGLESGANVLTF. Together with reference TRBV5-4 and TRBJ2-6, the CDR3 gives the full variable domain: ETGVTQSPTHLIKTRGQQVTLRCSSQSGHNTVSWYQQALGQGPQFIFQYYREEENGRGNFPPRFSGLQFPNYSSELNVNALELDDSALYLCASSLGLESGANVLTFGAGSRLTVL.

V gene TRBV15 combines with J gene TRBJ1-1; no definite D call. V was cut by 5 bases and J by 4 bases, with 14 bases left in between. The germline CDR1 and CDR2 sequences are LNHNV and YYDKDF (reference sequence). This CDR3 comprises 14 residues. The CDR3 sequence is CATSRVASGTEAFF. CDR3 coding DNA: TGTGCCACCAGCCGCGTCGCGTCCGGCACTGAAGCTTTCTTT.

At least ten counts were recorded for this clonotype. The V gene is TRBV20-1, the J gene TRBJ1-6; 8 bases agree with TRBD1. J lost 7 bases, V lost 0 bases, and 5 bases had no gene match. Per germline, CDR1 DFQATT and CDR2 SNEGSKA (reference sequence). The CDR3 is made up of 15 amino acids. The CDR3 sequence is CSARETGQENSPLHF. CDR3 DNA: TGCAGTGCTAGAGAAACGGGACAGGAGAATTCACCCCTCCACTTT.

This clonotype was seen more than once but under ten times. The V and J genes are TRBV6-5 and TRBJ1-2, with D maybe TRBD1 (5 bases). V lost 2 bases, J lost 10 bases, and 17 bases lay in between. Germline assignment: CDR1 MNHEY and CDR2 SVGAGI. This CDR3 comprises 14 residues. The CDR3 nucleotides are TGTGCCAGCAGTTACCCTGTTGGGACGGGGAACTACACCTTC. Its translation: CASSYPVGTGNYTF.

This clonotype was detected many times. V and J are TRBV7-3 and TRBJ2-1; the D gene could be TRBD1 or TRBD2 (5 bases each). The CDR3 totals 14 residues. V was clipped by 5 bases and J by 6 bases, with 14 bases between them. Germline V gene lookup returns CDR1 SGHTA and CDR2 FQGTGA. The CDR3 here is CASSPGTLSNEQFF. DNA for the CDR3: TGTGCCAGCAGCCCCGGGACCCTTTCCAATGAGCAGTTCTTC.

The chain recombines TRBV4-3 with TRBJ2-7; tentatively, D is TRBD2 (6 bases). Germline assignment: CDR1 LGHNA and CDR2 YSLEER. Trimming stripped 2 bases from V and 3 bases from J, with 14 bases between. This CDR3 is built from 15 residues. The CDR3 bases are TGCGCCAGCAGCCAACGACGGGAGCCCTACTACGAGCAGTACTTC. This gives the protein CASSQRREPYYEQYF.

V and J are TRBV7-6 and TRBJ1-2; no clear D. The CDR3 covers 14 residues. Trimming took 5 bases from V and 4 from J, leaving 14 bases between them. The germline gives CDR1 SGHVS, CDR2 FNYEAQ. The CDR3 protein is CASSPGPTPYGYTF. CDR3 in DNA: TGTGCCAGCAGCCCCGGCCCAACCCCCTATGGCTACACCTTC. Together with reference TRBV7-6 and TRBJ1-2, the CDR3 gives the full variable domain: GAGVSQSPRYKVTKRGQDVALRCDPISGHVSLYWYRQALGQGPEFLTYFNYEAQQDKSGLPNDRFSAERPEGSISTLTIQRTEQRDSAMYRCASSPGPTPYGYTFGSGTRLTVV.

The table lists this clonotype with many counts. The gene calls are TRBV3-1 and TRBJ1-5; 7 nucleotides line up with TRBD1. The CDR3 runs to 16 residues. The germline V gene has CDR1 LGHDT and CDR2 YNNKEL (reference sequence). The junction had 9 bases not matched to a gene; V was cut back by 0 bases and J by 7 bases. CDR3 in DNA: TGTGCCAGCAGCCAAGAGGCCTACAGGGGAACGCAGCCCCAGCATTTT. Its translation is CASSQEAYRGTQPQHF.

The CDR3 nucleotides are TGTGCCAGCAGCTCACGACAACGGGGGCGGGGGATGAACACTGAAGCTTTCTTT. This gives the protein CASSSRQRGRGMNTEAFF. J is TRBJ1-1 and V is TRBV7-6; TRBD1 is a possible D gene (6 bases). The V gene lost 4 bases and the J gene lost 0 bases, with 21 bases spanning the gap. Germline lookup yields CDR1 SGHVS and CDR2 FNYEAQ. CDR3 length: 18 residues.

This clonotype was counted at least ten times. The J gene is TRBJ1-1, the V gene TRBV3-1; D is unresolved. The CDR3 is 12 residues long. Trimming stripped 2 bases from V and 7 bases from J, with 8 bases between. Per germline, CDR1 LGHDT and CDR2 YNNKEL (reference sequence). The CDR3 sequence: CASSQLGFEAFF. In DNA, the CDR3 is TGTGCCAGCAGCCAATTAGGGTTTGAAGCTTTCTTT.

There are many counts of this clonotype. The V call is TRBV12-3 or TRBV12-4, the J call TRBJ2-5; the match to TRBD2 covers 9 bases. The CDR3 is 14 residues long. With V trimmed by 5 bases and J by 3 bases, 4 bases remained unmatched. The CDR3 bases are TGTGCCAGCAGTGACCGCGGGGGGGAAGAGACCCAGTACTTC. Its protein is CASSDRGGEETQYF.

Turning to this clonotype: This may be a read error, as it is one base from a much larger clone. V is TRBV20-1 and J is TRBJ1-5; 7 bases are shared with TRBD1. Germline trimming cut 8 bases from V and 7 bases from J; bases unmatched to any gene: 11. The length of the CDR3 is 13 residues. CDR1 and CDR2 from the germline V gene are DFQATT and SNEGSKA (reference sequence). Here the CDR3 reads CSRAGGYEQPQHF. CDR3 in DNA: TGCAGTAGGGCAGGGGGTTACGAACAGCCCCAGCATTTT.

This clonotype was seen many times. The V gene is TRBV12-3 or TRBV12-4, the J gene TRBJ2-1; TRBD2 agrees at 9 bases. This CDR3 has 15 residues. V gave up 5 bases and J gave up 7 bases; unmatched junction bases: 9. The CDR3: CASSPVWRGGNEQFF. CDR3 DNA: TGTGCCAGCAGTCCCGTATGGCGGGGGGGAAATGAGCAGTTCTTC.

At least ten counts were recorded for this clonotype. The chain combines TRBV7-3 with TRBJ2-3; 7 positions agree with TRBD1. The CDR3 loop spans 14 amino acids. V lost 5 bases, J lost 5 bases, and 7 bases stayed unmatched. Germline V CDR1 and CDR2: SGHTA, FQGTGA. CDR3 DNA: TGTGCCAGCAGCCGTGACAGGGTAGAAGATACGCAGTATTTT. Its translation: CASSRDRVEDTQYF.